This T cell receptor beta chain comes out of a study of response to subunit inactivated influenza vaccine (dated by TCRdb to the late 2010s). About the full investigation: To follow how T cells responded to a trivalent subunit inactivated influenza vaccine, the researchers relied on deep quantitative profiling of the T cell receptor repertoire.

Beyond this particular receptor, the publication reports: According to the authors, only a limited number of new T cells may be recruited by each seasonal influenza vaccination.

Libraries came from RT-PCR. TCRdb shows the sequencer as Illumina HiSeq 2500. Using fastp at Q25 and MiXCR, TCRdb reprocessed the public reads and kept productive beta chains. Every CDR3 protein is listed once, alongside the most common genes and DNA of its rows. Within this sample are 150,000 to 200,000 distinct CDR3 sequences, with roughly 12% of them counted one time only. Approximately 30% of the sample lies in the top ten. This clonotype showed up just a few times. No antigen is known for it. No base qualities exist here, and no much larger clone lies one base off it. The same data also contributed to another study, on T cells expressing NK-cell markers. As that second study puts it: The TCR beta cDNA libraries were made using 5'RACE template switching, a step that added both a universal primer site and unique molecular identifiers. In sorted CD3+CD56+NKG2C+, CD3+CD56+NKG2C- and CD3+CD56-NKG2C+ T-cell subsets from eight or nine donors, TCR beta-chain repertoires were profiled. Of the eight sequenced donors, seven were found to be HCMV-seropositive and one was found to be HCMV-seronegative. In several experiments an anti-gammadeltaTCR antibody was added to restrict sorting to alphabetaTCR-expressing T cells. For roughly 6 donors, the dominant CD3+CD56+NKG2C+ clonotypes were among the top 10 CD8+ clonotypes and accounted for roughly 1.0-7.5% of CD8+ T cells. Those dominant clonotypes were again the most abundant among CD3+CD56-NKG2C+ cells in a handful of donors, at about 25-65%. Whether the expanded NKG2C-expressing T cell clones were specific for HCMV antigens remained unclear. The study sequenced eight donors, all healthy volunteers chosen at random: three men and five women. HCMV serostatus was determined by detecting HCMV-specific IgG in serum with a commercial ELISA kit. Peripheral blood mononuclear cells were isolated from blood by Ficoll density gradient centrifugation. Magnetic immunoseparation with Miltenyi isolation kits was used to isolate CD4+ and CD8+ T cells from PBMC. Synthesis of cDNA was primed from the TCR beta constant segment and was followed by two consecutive PCR amplification steps. Illumina HiSeq 2000/2500, MiSeq or NextSeq was used to sequence libraries as 2 x 150 bp reads. MIGEC handled demultiplexing of the reads and grouping by UMI, while MiTCR was used to assemble and quantify clonotypes. To exclude erroneous sequences, any TCR cDNA sequence not supported by at least two reads was discarded. The tcR package was used for downstream repertoire analysis, and clonotypes were matched across fractions by CDR3 nucleotide sequence plus V segment. VDJmatch was used to annotate antigen specificity against VDJdb, with one amino acid substitution allowed in CDR3.

The origin of this receptor is a man aged 45-65 years who received an inactivated influenza vaccine. Donor details come from another sample of the same person, matched by shared clones. The sequencing used CD8+ T cells sorted from PBMCs, collected about 11 days after vaccination.

The DNA is TGTGCCAGCAGCCCCGACCGGACAGGGTGGACGAACACCGGGGAGCTGTTTTTT. Translation gives CASSPDRTGWTNTGELFF. Recombination connected TRBV11-1 to TRBJ2-2; 8 of the junction bases match TRBD1. From a lookup of the germline V gene (reference sequence), CDR1 and CDR2 are SGHAT and FQDESV. Including cysteine and phenylalanine, the CDR3 has 18 amino acids. Just CDR3 DNA is preserved here, 54 bases in frame from base 1. Here V drops 5 bases and J drops 0 bases, and the junction holds 11 bases not matched to any gene.